This paragraph covers one T cell receptor (beta chain) sequence. These data are taken from a study of blood T cell repertoires in COVID-19. This CDR3 is 15 amino acids long. V was cut by 10 bases and J by 0 bases, with 15 bases left in between. Germline CDR1 and CDR2: SNHLY and FYNNEI. This table comes from immunoSEQ multiplex PCR, and its TCRdb copy is limited to in-frame clones, with some not included. This sample has 80,000 or so clones, with about nine tenths found just once. The sequenced sample was peripheral blood. This chain connects TRBV2 to TRBJ2-2; D might be TRBD2 (6 bases). The TCR comes from a woman aged 45-60 years in a cohort sampled during active COVID-19. CDR3 bases: TGTGCCACCATCCCCGGGGGAGCGAACACCGGGGAGCTGTTTTTT. Protein: CATIPGGANTGELFF.